Listed below are T cell receptor beta chains from one sample, sequenced in a study of control samples from healthy donors and cancer patients. Using immunoSEQ multiplex PCR, the repertoire was profiled, and TCRdb retains in-frame clones only, with some absent. The data hold roughly 130,000 clones, with 85% to 95% observed a single time. The sequenced material came from blood. The receptors stem from a man aged 18 to 30 in good health. The CDR3 runs from the conserved cysteine through the conserved F or W. D genes are given only for firm matches.

v_call d_call cdr3_aa
TRBV3-1/TRBV3-2 TRBD1 CASSPRGRGTEAFF
TRBV18 TRBD1 CASSPGQVKFWQPQHF
TRBV9 TRBD1 CASSDQTGPGTEAFF
TRBV9 TRBD1 CASSEQGAENYGYTF
TRBV29-1 TRBD1 CSVVQGAQAFF
TRBV4-1 . CASSQEDGSEAFF
TRBV30 . CAWSVMWGVGNSPLHF
TRBV5-1 . CASSLGVAREAKNIQYF
TRBV15 . CATSKEPLLGVNQPQHF
TRBV7-3 . CASSYEGGWQETQYF
TRBV27 . CASSAGLRQPQHF
TRBV5-8 . CASSLIQGRNGELFF
TRBV6-6 TRBD1 CASSRTSGQGTYEQYF
TRBV11-2 . CASSLAGNGYTF
TRBV18 TRBD1 CASSHSDQGDYGYTF
TRBV30 . CAWSVWVNTEAFF
TRBV9 . CASSVDWGAGKEQFF
TRBV3-1/TRBV3-2 TRBD1 CASSPNRGRNSPLHF
TRBV7-8 TRBD1 CASSPRKLRQGSYEQYF
TRBV20-1 . CSASYRATEAFF
TRBV3-1/TRBV3-2 . CASSQSGGYEQYF
TRBV27 . CASSPLWGGRIQPQHF
TRBV5-4 TRBD2 CASRSGGVAGELFF
TRBV13 TRBD1 CASSARTGSHGYTF
TRBV3-1/TRBV3-2 TRBD1 CASSRQGSYNSPLHF
TRBV7-9 . CASSGSGRPIEQFF
TRBV19 . CASSLETGDTDTQYF
TRBV2 TRBD1 CASTAGAGTGSIF
TRBV19 . CASRPGLGNTIYF
TRBV5-4 . CASSLQGGTEAFF
TRBV7-9 TRBD1 CASSSARTGGYEQHF
TRBV9 TRBD1 CASSVTLDRENTEAFF
TRBV9 TRBD1 CASNFEGAGNTIYF
TRBV5-5 . CASSLGINYGYTF
TRBV5-1 . CASSLDIVNTEAFF
TRBV9 TRBD2 CASSPLPGLADYNEQFF
TRBV27 TRBD1 CASSKDREIPFF
TRBV11-2 TRBD1 CASSLGGQGEAFF
TRBV5-1 . CASSLPPRGGNSPLHF
TRBV12-3/TRBV12-4 . CASSLYNAYEQYF
TRBV7-9 TRBD1 CASSRGTADNQPQHF
TRBV30 . CAWVSGREQFF